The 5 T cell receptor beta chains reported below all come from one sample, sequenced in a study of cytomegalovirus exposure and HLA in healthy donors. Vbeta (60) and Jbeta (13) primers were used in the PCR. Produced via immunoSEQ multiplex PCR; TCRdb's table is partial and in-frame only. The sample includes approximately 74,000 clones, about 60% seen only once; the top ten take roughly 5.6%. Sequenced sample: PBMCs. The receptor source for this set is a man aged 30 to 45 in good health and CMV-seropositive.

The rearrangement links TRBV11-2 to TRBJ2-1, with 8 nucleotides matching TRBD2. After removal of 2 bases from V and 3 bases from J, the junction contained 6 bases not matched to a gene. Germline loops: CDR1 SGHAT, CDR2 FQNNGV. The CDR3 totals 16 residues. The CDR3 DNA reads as TGTGCCAGCAGCTTACTCGGGGGGGGCTACTACAATGAGCAGTTCTTC. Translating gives CASSLLGGGYYNEQFF.

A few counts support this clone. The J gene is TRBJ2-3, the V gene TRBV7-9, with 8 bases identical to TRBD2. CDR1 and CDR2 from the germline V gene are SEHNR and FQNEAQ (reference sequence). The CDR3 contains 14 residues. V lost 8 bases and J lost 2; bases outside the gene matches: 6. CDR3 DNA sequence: TGTGCCAGCGGCCGTAGCGGGAACACAGATACGCAGTATTTT. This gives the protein CASGRSGNTDTQYF. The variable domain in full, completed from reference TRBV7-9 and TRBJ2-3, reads DTGVSQNPRHKITKRGQNVTFRCDPISEHNRLYWYRQTLGQGPEFLTYFQNEAQLEKSRLLSDRFSAERPKGSFSTLEIQRTEQGDSAMYLCASGRSGNTDTQYFGPGTRLTVL.

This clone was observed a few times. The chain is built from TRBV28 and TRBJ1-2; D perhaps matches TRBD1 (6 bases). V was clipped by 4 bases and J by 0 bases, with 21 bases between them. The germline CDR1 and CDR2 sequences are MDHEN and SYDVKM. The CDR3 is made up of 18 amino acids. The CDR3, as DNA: TGTGCCAGCAGTTGGGCCTTGACAGGATTTTTTTCTAACTATGGCTACACCTTC. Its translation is CASSWALTGFFSNYGYTF.

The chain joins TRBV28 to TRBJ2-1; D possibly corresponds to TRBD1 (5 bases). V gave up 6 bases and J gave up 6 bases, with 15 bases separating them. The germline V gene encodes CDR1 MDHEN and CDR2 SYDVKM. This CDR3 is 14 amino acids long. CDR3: CASRFVGVGNEQFF. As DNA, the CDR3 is TGTGCCAGCAGGTTTGTAGGGGTCGGCAATGAGCAGTTCTTC.

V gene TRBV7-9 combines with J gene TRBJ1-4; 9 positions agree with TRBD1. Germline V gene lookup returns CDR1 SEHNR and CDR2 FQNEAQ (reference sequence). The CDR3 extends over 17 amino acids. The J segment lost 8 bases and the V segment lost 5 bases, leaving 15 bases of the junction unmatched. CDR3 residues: CASSPSGQGVSGEKLFF. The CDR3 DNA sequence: TGTGCCAGCAGCCCCTCGGGACAGGGAGTTTCGGGAGAAAAACTGTTTTTT.